This TCR beta chain derives from a study of T cell repertoires in cytomegalovirus infection. General study findings and limits: CMV carriers with the relevant HLA were identified by cumulative public TCR beta family frequency. Ex vivo responses were dominated by HLA-C-restricted CMV-specific TCR beta clonotypes.

One entry per CDR3 protein results from TCRdb running MiXCR on the reads. Among around 210,000 distinct CDR3 sequences listed, 6% to 8% were seen once. This clonotype has a count of ten or more. Its antigen is currently unknown. The receptor comes from a human donor in good health (CMV status not recorded). Some clones in this sample may be carry-over from other donors' samples. Sequencing used PBMCs.

The CDR3 sequence: CASSLPGTAEQYF. CDR3 sequence (DNA): TGTGCCAGCAGTTTACCGGGGACAGCCGAGCAGTACTTC. This chain connects TRBV28 to TRBJ2-7; TRBD1 agrees at 7 bases. Germline-derived CDR1 and CDR2 are MDHEN and SYDVKM. With 2 bases clipped from V and 6 bases from J, the junction kept 4 bases outside the gene matches. There are 13 residues in the CDR3. The full variable domain, completed using reference TRBV28 and TRBJ2-7, is DVKVTQSSRYLVKRTGEKVFLECVQDMDHENMFWYRQDPGLGLRLIYFSYDVKMKEKGDIPEGYSVSREKKERFSLILESASTNQTSMYLCASSLPGTAEQYFGPGTRLTVT.